These 27 T cell receptor beta chains came from one sample sequenced in a study of T cell responses to AZD1222 COVID-19 vaccine. Produced via immunoSEQ multiplex PCR; TCRdb's table is partial and in-frame only. This table has 79,000 or so clones, around 90% appearing once. Source: peripheral blood, taken 28 days after the second AZD1222 dose. The receptors originated from an adult who received the AZD1222 COVID-19 vaccine.

The chain recombines TRBV15 with TRBJ2-7, with TRBD1 as a possible D gene (6 bases). With 0 bases removed from V and 4 bases from J, the gap between germline ends came to 13 bases. CDR1 LNHNV and CDR2 YYDKDF come from the germline V gene (reference sequence). This CDR3 region has 15 residues. Written as DNA, the CDR3 is TGTGCCACCAGCAGAGATCACAGGGTCGGGTACGAGCAGTACGTC. Its translation: CATSRDHRVGYEQYV.

This clone has a handful of counts. The CDR3 carries no conserved terminal phenylalanine or tryptophan, so it likely arises from a read error. The DNA is omitted, as the CDR3 cannot be located on it reliably, and the CDR3 follows TCRdb's listing. CDR3 sequence reads: CASSSRGGLLQV. V and J are TRBV12-3 or TRBV12-4 and TRBJ2-3; the table's D call, TRBD2, was not checked against the DNA. The CDR3 has 12 residues if both end residues are counted.

The chain employs TRBV5-1 and TRBJ2-2, with D maybe TRBD1 (6 bases). Per germline, CDR1 SGHRS and CDR2 YFSETQ. This CDR3 comprises 15 residues. V was pared by 0 bases and J by 2 bases, with 8 bases between. Here the CDR3 reads CASSLGQVNTGELFF. Written as DNA, the CDR3 is TGCGCCAGCAGCTTGGGACAGGTCAACACCGGGGAGCTGTTTTTT. The complete variable domain, with remaining parts taken from reference TRBV5-1 and TRBJ2-2, reads KAGVTQTPRYLIKTRGQQVTLSCSPISGHRSVSWYQQTPGQGLQFLFEYFSETQRNKGNFPGRFSGRQFSNSRSEMNVSTLELGDSALYLCASSLGQVNTGELFFGEGSRLTVL.

This clone has a single count. V and J are TRBV4-3 and TRBJ2-1; the match to TRBD2 covers 10 bases. The trim removed 1 base at V and 3 bases at J, leaving 9 bases unmatched. Germline V gene sequence: CDR1 LGHNA, CDR2 YSLEER. The CDR3 runs to 18 residues. CDR3 DNA: TGCGCCAGCAGCCAAGGGGTTGGTCTAGCGGGGGACTACAATGAGCAGTTCTTC. It translates to CASSQGVGLAGDYNEQFF.

The V and J genes are TRBV6-1 and TRBJ1-5; unclear D gene. The CDR3 runs 15 residues. Germline-derived CDR1 and CDR2 are MNHNS and SASEGT. Trimming cost V 2 bases and J 8 bases, with 16 bases left between them. The CDR3: CASSESGWVNEPQHF. CDR3 nucleotide sequence: TGTGCCAGCAGTGAATCCGGTTGGGTGAATGAGCCCCAGCATTTT.

The V and J genes are TRBV24-1 and TRBJ2-3; D tentatively fits TRBD1 or TRBD2 (5 bases each). Germline CDR1 reads KGHDR; CDR2 reads SFDVKD. The CDR3 is 15 amino acids. The V gene lost 4 bases and the J gene lost 0 bases, with 10 bases spanning the gap. This CDR3 is CATSDRDRSTDTQYF. Written as DNA, the CDR3 is TGTGCCACCAGTGACCGGGACCGCAGCACAGATACGCAGTATTTT.

The chain has TRBV15 and TRBJ1-4; unclear D gene. Germline-derived CDR1 and CDR2 are LNHNV and YYDKDF (reference sequence). The CDR3 totals 15 residues. Trimming removed 5 bases at V and 13 bases at J, with 23 bases between. CDR3 region: CATSAKLEGRMGLFF. The CDR3 nucleotides read TGTGCCACCAGCGCAAAACTCGAGGGTCGGATGGGACTGTTTTTT. Complete variable domain (other parts from reference TRBV15 and TRBJ1-4): DAMVIQNPRYQVTQFGKPVTLSCSQTLNHNVMYWYQQKSSQAPKLLFHYYDKDFNNEADTPDNFQSRRPNTSFCFLDIRSPGLGDTAMYLCATSAKLEGRMGLFFGSGTQLSVL.

J is TRBJ1-5 and V is TRBV5-6; D is unclear. Germline lookup yields CDR1 SGHDT and CDR2 YYEEEE. This CDR3 has 14 amino acids. Trimming stripped 3 bases from V and 6 bases from J, with 13 bases between. The CDR3 protein is CASSSGLIGQPQHF. The CDR3 DNA reads TGTGCCAGCAGCTCTGGATTGATTGGTCAGCCCCAGCATTTT.

The V gene is TRBV7-9, the J gene TRBJ1-5, with a tentative D call TRBD1 (5 bases). Trimming took 8 bases from V and 2 from J, leaving 19 bases between them. Germline values: CDR1 SEHNR, CDR2 FQNEAQ (reference sequence). This CDR3 comprises 16 residues. The CDR3 reads CASEKWGRDGNQPQHF. The CDR3 DNA reads TGTGCCAGCGAAAAATGGGGCAGGGATGGCAATCAGCCCCAGCATTTT. Combining the CDR3 with reference TRBV7-9 and TRBJ1-5 gives the whole variable domain DTGVSQNPRHKITKRGQNVTFRCDPISEHNRLYWYRQTLGQGPEFLTYFQNEAQLEKSRLLSDRFSAERPKGSFSTLEIQRTEQGDSAMYLCASEKWGRDGNQPQHFGDGTRLSIL.

The J gene is TRBJ1-2, the V gene TRBV12-5, with a weak D call TRBD1 (6 bases). The germline V gene encodes CDR1 LGHNT and CDR2 FRNRAP. The CDR3 length is 19 residues. The V end was cut by 0 bases, the J end by 6 bases, with 26 bases between. The CDR3 DNA is TGTGCTAGTGGTTTGGTAACTTTACGGACAGCGACTCCAGGGGATGGCTACACCTTC. The encoded protein is CASGLVTLRTATPGDGYTF.

This clone was counted between two and nine times. The chain links TRBV11-2 to TRBJ1-3; no firm D call. Germline assignment: CDR1 SGHAT and CDR2 FQNNGV. With 5 bases removed from V and 3 bases from J, the gap between germline ends came to 5 bases. The CDR3 runs to 12 residues. CDR3 amino acids: CASSPSGNTIYF. The CDR3 region has the DNA TGTGCCAGCAGCCCGAGTGGAAACACCATATATTTT.

In its sample, this clone was seen once. This rearrangement joins TRBV27 to TRBJ2-3; 12 nucleotides line up with TRBD2. In germline, CDR1 is MNHEY, CDR2 SMNVEV (reference sequence). This CDR3 spans 17 amino acids. Germline trimming cut 5 bases from V and 2 bases from J; bases unmatched to any gene: 8. The CDR3 sequence is CASSPLTSGGSTDTQYF. The CDR3 bases are TGTGCCAGCAGTCCGTTGACTAGCGGGGGATCCACAGATACGCAGTATTTT.

This chain joins TRBV14 and TRBJ1-2, with 8 bases aligning to TRBD1. The CDR3 runs 15 residues. The ends lost 1 base at V and 6 bases at J; junction bases unmatched: 7. CDR1 and CDR2 from the germline V gene are SGHDN and FVKESK. The CDR3 DNA sequence: TGTGCCAGCAGCCAAGCCGGGACAGGCGTCCATGGCTACACCTTC. Translation gives CASSQAGTGVHGYTF.

The chain couples TRBV11-3 to TRBJ2-2, with no clear D. The CDR3 length is 14 residues. Per germline, CDR1 SGHNT and CDR2 YENEEA. V was trimmed by 5 bases and J by 6 bases, leaving 13 bases between them. The DNA for the CDR3 is TGTGCCAGCAGCCGGGTACTAAGTGCCGGGGAGCTGTTTTTT. The encoded protein is CASSRVLSAGELFF.

The V and J genes are TRBV3-1 (or the pseudogene TRBV3-2) and TRBJ1-4; tentative D call: TRBD1 (5 bases). Looked up from germline, CDR1 is LGHDT and CDR2 is YNNKEL (reference sequence). The CDR3 is 16 amino acids. Trimming removed 4 bases at V and 0 bases at J, with 12 bases between. The DNA of the CDR3 is TGTGCCAGCAGCCGTCTTGGGACTGCAACTAATGAAAAACTGTTTTTT. It is translated as CASSRLGTATNEKLFF.

The chain joins TRBV7-9 to TRBJ2-3, with D maybe TRBD2 (6 bases). CDR3 length: 15 residues. Per the germline V gene, CDR1 is SEHNR and CDR2 is FQNEAQ (reference sequence). V was cut by 3 bases and J by 0 bases, with 10 bases left in between. The CDR3 loop is CASSFLAGSTDTQYF. The CDR3 DNA sequence: TGTGCCAGCAGCTTTTTGGCGGGGAGCACAGATACGCAGTATTTT.

Regarding this clone: At one of its ends the junction is not consistent with the germline gene, which may arise from a read error. The rearrangement links TRBV3-1 (or the pseudogene TRBV3-2) to TRBJ2-2; D is perhaps TRBD1 (6 bases). The germline V gene encodes CDR1 LGHDT and CDR2 YNNKEL (reference sequence). The CDR3 sequence is 20 residues long. The CDR3 coding sequence is TGTGCCAGCAGCCAAGTCGAGGACAGAAGAAAATTACGCGAACACCGGGGAGCTGTTTTT. Translated, it gives CASSQVEDRRKLREHRGAVF.

This rearrangement joins TRBV7-3 to TRBJ2-7; 7 bases fit TRBD1. The CDR3 totals 15 residues. V gave up 5 bases and J gave up 2 bases; unmatched junction bases: 9. The germline V gene encodes CDR1 SGHTA and CDR2 FQGTGA. CDR3 sequence (DNA): TGTGCCAGCAGCCCAAATCCCGGACAGGCCTACGAGCAGTACTTC. It encodes CASSPNPGQAYEQYF.

The rearrangement links TRBV18 to TRBJ2-5; perhaps TRBD2 as D (6 bases). Between the trimmed V and J ends, which lost 6 bases and 0 bases, there was a span of 17 bases. Germline V lookup: CDR1 KGHSH, CDR2 LQKENI. The CDR3 consists of 16 residues. In DNA form, the CDR3 reads TGTGCCAGCTCGACAACACCGTGGAGGGACCAAGAGACCCAGTACTTC. Its protein product is CASSTTPWRDQETQYF. Drawing the rest from reference TRBV18 and TRBJ2-5, the complete variable domain is NAGVMQNPRHLVRRRGQEARLRCSPMKGHSHVYWYRQLPEEGLKFMVYLQKENIIDESGMPKERFSAEFPKEGPSILRIQQVVRGDSAAYFCASSTTPWRDQETQYFGPGTRLLVL.

The rearrangement joins TRBV19 to TRBJ2-7; D is possibly TRBD2 (6 bases). CDR3 length: 15 residues. Germline values: CDR1 LNHDA, CDR2 SQIVND (reference sequence). The germline V and J ends were trimmed by 1 base and 3 bases, with 13 bases remaining between them. CDR3 amino acids: CASSIVGGTDYEQYF. Here the CDR3 DNA reads TGTGCCAGTAGTATAGTAGGAGGGACGGACTACGAGCAGTACTTC.

In its sample, this clone was seen once. This chain connects TRBV19 to TRBJ2-7; D remains unclear. In germline, CDR1 is LNHDA, CDR2 SQIVND (reference sequence). The CDR3 extends over 13 amino acids. Trimming took off 4 bases at V and 2 bases at J, with 9 bases between the two ends. The DNA for the CDR3 is TGTGCCAGTAGTAGCGGAAGGACCTACGAGCAGTACTTC. Translation gives CASSSGRTYEQYF.

The chain employs TRBV13 and TRBJ2-5, with 15 bases fitting TRBD2. Trimming removed 5 bases from V and 3 bases from J; junction bases left unmatched: 7. This CDR3 spans 17 amino acids. Germline assignment: CDR1 PRHDT and CDR2 FYEKMQ (reference sequence). This chain's CDR3 is CASSRSGLAGGKETQYF. DNA of the CDR3: TGTGCCAGCAGCAGATCGGGACTAGCGGGGGGAAAAGAGACCCAGTACTTC.

The chain uses TRBV9 and TRBJ2-3; weak D call: TRBD2 (6 bases). The germline V gene encodes CDR1 SGDLS and CDR2 YYNGEE. The CDR3 is 17 amino acids. V was pared by 6 bases and J by 0 bases, with 20 bases between. CDR3 nucleotide sequence: TGTGCCAGCAACCAAAACATAGCGGAACCTAGCACAGATACGCAGTATTTT. Translated, it gives CASNQNIAEPSTDTQYF.

The rearrangement uses TRBV28 and TRBJ2-5; TRBD2 might be the D (6 bases). Trimming took off 1 base at V and 3 bases at J, with 12 bases between the two ends. Germline V gene sequence: CDR1 MDHEN, CDR2 SYDVKM. This CDR3 has 15 residues. CDR3 amino acids: CASSLFAPGEETQYF. In nucleotides, the CDR3 is TGTGCCAGCAGTTTATTCGCCCCGGGAGAAGAGACCCAGTACTTC.

This sequence joins TRBV19 and TRBJ1-2, with D perhaps matching TRBD1 (6 bases). CDR1 and CDR2 from the germline V gene are LNHDA and SQIVND (reference sequence). The CDR3 has 13 amino acids. V lost 7 bases and J 4 bases, leaving 13 bases between the germline ends. CDR3 sequence: CASNRALLYGYTF. DNA for the CDR3: TGTGCCAGTAACAGGGCGCTTCTCTATGGCTACACCTTC. Drawing the rest from reference TRBV19 and TRBJ1-2, the complete variable domain is DGGITQSPKYLFRKEGQNVTLSCEQNLNHDAMYWYRQDPGQGLRLIYYSQIVNDFQKGDIAEGYSVSREKKESFPLTVTSAQKNPTAFYLCASNRALLYGYTFGSGTRLTVV.

This clone was seen once. The rearrangement links TRBV6-5 to TRBJ1-2; TRBD1 matches at 7 bases. The CDR3 consists of 14 residues. Trimming removed 7 bases from V and 5 bases from J; junction bases left unmatched: 10. Germline-derived CDR1 and CDR2 are MNHEY and SVGAGI. The CDR3 DNA follows: TGTGCCAGCACTCCTTGGACAGGCCGGTATGGCTACACCTTC. Its protein product is CASTPWTGRYGYTF.

The chain has TRBV7-9 and TRBJ1-1; a possible D gene is TRBD1 (6 bases). CDR3 size: 15 residues. The V end lost 1 base, the J end lost 5 bases, and 14 bases lay between the germline ends. The germline V gene has CDR1 SEHNR and CDR2 FQNEAQ (reference sequence). The CDR3 DNA is TGTGCCAGCAGCTTAGTTTCGGCAGGGGAAACTGAAGCTTTCTTT. Its translation is CASSLVSAGETEAFF.